Following are 13 T cell receptor beta chains from one sample sequenced in a study of beta chain features in type 1 diabetes. General study findings and limits: Shorter TCRB CDR3s, moderately but significantly so, were found in Type 1 diabetes patients in all four CD4+ subsets.

Antigens of these TCRs are unknown. Isolated RNA was reverse transcribed in full, so expressed TCRB transcripts were sequenced. The data were produced by immunoSEQ multiplex PCR, yet TCRdb's version contains in-frame clones alone and is incomplete. Among under 300,000 clones listed, approximately 10% were seen once. What was sequenced was naive CD4+ T cells from blood. The receptors originated from a man aged 25-40 years with type 1 diabetes.

This chain joins TRBV15 and TRBJ1-6, with TRBD1 matching 8 bases. V trimming: 5 bases; J trimming: 3 bases; junction bases outside the gene matches: 0. The CDR3 totals 14 residues. The germline CDR1 and CDR2 sequences are LNHNV and YYDKDF (reference sequence). Here the CDR3 DNA reads TGTGCCACCAGCGGACAGGGCTATAATTCACCCCTCCACTTT. Its protein is CATSGQGYNSPLHF.

The J gene is TRBJ2-1, the V gene TRBV7-2, with 7 bases fitting TRBD1. The V and J ends lost 5 bases and 3 bases, in that order; junction bases with no gene match: 7. The CDR3 loop spans 15 amino acids. Germline V lookup: CDR1 SGHTA, CDR2 FQGNSA. CDR3 nucleotide sequence: TGTGCCAGCAGCCTTACGCAGGGGGTCTACAATGAGCAGTTCTTC. Translated, it gives CASSLTQGVYNEQFF. Complete variable domain (other parts from reference TRBV7-2 and TRBJ2-1): GAGVSQSPSNKVTEKGKDVELRCDPISGHTALYWYRQSLGQGLEFLIYFQGNSAPDKSGLPSDRFSAERTGGSVSTLTIQRTQQEDSAVYLCASSLTQGVYNEQFFGPGTRLTVL.

This clone was counted only a few times. The V gene is TRBV5-7, the J gene TRBJ1-1; D uncertain. TRBV5-7 is recorded as an ORF, its role being uncertain. Between the trimmed V and J ends, which lost 4 bases and 1 base, there was a span of 8 bases. The CDR3 is 13 residues long. For the CDR3, the DNA is TGTGCCAGCAGCCTATCAAAGAACACTGAAGCTTTCTTT. Translation gives CASSLSKNTEAFF.

The chain links TRBV19 to TRBJ1-1; D not resolved. The V end was cut by 3 bases, the J end by 4 bases, with 9 bases between. Germline V CDR1 and CDR2: LNHDA, SQIVND (reference sequence). This CDR3 spans 13 amino acids. In DNA form, the CDR3 reads TGTGCCAGTAGTATGGTGCGTAGCACTGAAGCTTTCTTT. It yields the protein CASSMVRSTEAFF.

This clone was detected only a few times. The chain couples TRBV2 to TRBJ2-1; 7 bases are shared with TRBD2. The V gene's germline CDR1 is SNHLY and CDR2 FYNNEI. The CDR3 runs to 14 residues. Unmatched junction bases numbered 4, after V lost 6 bases and J lost 2 bases. The CDR3 nucleotides read TGTGCCAGCAGGCCCACTAGCGCCTACAATGAGCAGTTCTTC. This gives the protein CASRPTSAYNEQFF.

This clone has only one observation. The chain uses TRBV5-1 and TRBJ1-6; 8 bases map to TRBD1. This CDR3 comprises 16 residues. The germline CDR1 and CDR2 sequences are SGHRS and YFSETQ. V gave up 4 bases and J gave up 6 bases; unmatched junction bases: 9. CDR3 sequence (DNA): TGCGCCAGCAGCCCGAACTATGGACAGGGTAATTCACCCCTCCACTTT. Protein product: CASSPNYGQGNSPLHF.

This clone was detected only a few times. The gene calls are TRBV9 and TRBJ2-7; 8 bases map to TRBD1. V dropped 4 bases and J dropped 2; count of bases not matched to a gene: 5. Germline V lookup: CDR1 SGDLS, CDR2 YYNGEE. This CDR3 spans 14 amino acids. Here the CDR3 DNA reads TGTGCCAGCAGCCCAGGACAGGGAACCTACGAGCAGTACTTC. Protein: CASSPGQGTYEQYF.

A few counts support this clone. This sequence joins TRBV4-3 and TRBJ1-2, with D tentatively TRBD1 (5 bases). The V end lost 1 base, the J end lost 4 bases, and 10 bases lay between the germline ends. The CDR3 is 14 residues long. Per the germline V gene, CDR1 is LGHNA and CDR2 is YSLEER. CDR3: CASSQAQGSYGYTF. DNA of the CDR3: TGCGCCAGCAGCCAAGCCCAGGGAAGCTATGGCTACACCTTC.

The CDR3: CASSLDRFSAQHF. CDR3 in DNA: TGTGCCAGCAGCTTGGACAGGTTTTCAGCCCAGCATTTT. The gene calls are TRBV5-4 and TRBJ1-5, with a possible D match to TRBD1 (5 bases). Germline V CDR1 and CDR2: SGHNT, YYREEE (reference sequence). V was clipped by 0 bases and J by 11 bases, with 12 bases between them. This CDR3 comprises 13 residues.

This clone was counted between two and nine times. The genes are TRBV29-1 and TRBJ1-2, with 9 nucleotides matching TRBD1. The germline V gene has CDR1 SQVTM and CDR2 ANQGSEA. The CDR3 runs 13 residues. Trimming removed 6 bases from V and 3 bases from J; junction bases left unmatched: 5. CDR3 region: CSVQGAADYGYTF. The CDR3 DNA sequence: TGCAGCGTACAGGGGGCCGCTGACTATGGCTACACCTTC.

The chain couples TRBV7-6 to TRBJ1-4, with 9 bases matching TRBD1. The V gene's germline CDR1 is SGHVS and CDR2 FNYEAQ. J lost 7 bases, V lost 1 base, and 4 bases had no gene match. The CDR3 spans 15 residues. The CDR3 loop reads CASSLGTGETEKLFF. The DNA for the CDR3 is TGTGCCAGCAGCTTAGGGACAGGGGAGACTGAAAAACTGTTTTTT.

This clone was observed a few times. The chain joins TRBV21-1 to TRBJ2-7; the table assigns TRBD2, which was not confirmed against the DNA. TRBV21-1 is marked as a pseudogene. This CDR3 comprises 14 residues. The CDR3 DNA sequence: TGTGCCAGCAGGAGGGCCGGTAGCTCCTACGAGCAGTACTTC. This codes for CASRRAGSSYEQYF.

The chain uses TRBV5-4 and TRBJ2-3, with a weak D call TRBD1 (6 bases). V was trimmed by 3 bases and J by 2 bases, leaving 10 bases between them. The CDR3 is 14 amino acids. Per germline, CDR1 SGHNT and CDR2 YYREEE (reference sequence). The CDR3 nucleotides are TGTGCCAGCAGCTCTCGGACAGCCACAGATACGCAGTATTTT. Translation gives CASSSRTATDTQYF.